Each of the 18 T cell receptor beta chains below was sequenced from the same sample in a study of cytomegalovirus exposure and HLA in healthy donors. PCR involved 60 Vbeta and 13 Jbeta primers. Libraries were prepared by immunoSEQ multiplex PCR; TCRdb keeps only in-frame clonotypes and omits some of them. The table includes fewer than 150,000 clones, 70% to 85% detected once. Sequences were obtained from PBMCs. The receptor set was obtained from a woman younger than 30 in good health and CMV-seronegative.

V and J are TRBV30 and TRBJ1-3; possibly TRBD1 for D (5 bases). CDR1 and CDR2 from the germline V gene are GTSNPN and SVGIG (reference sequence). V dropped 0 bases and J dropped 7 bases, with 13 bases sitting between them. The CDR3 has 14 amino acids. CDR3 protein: CAWSVPGVRNTIYF. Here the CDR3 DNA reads TGTGCCTGGAGTGTTCCGGGGGTAAGGAACACCATATATTTT.

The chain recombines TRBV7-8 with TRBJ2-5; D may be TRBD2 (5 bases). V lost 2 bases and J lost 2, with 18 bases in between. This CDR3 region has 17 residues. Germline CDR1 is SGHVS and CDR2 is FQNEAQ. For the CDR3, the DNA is TGTGCCAGCAGCTTACGGCCCGCACGGCGGGCACAAGAGACCCAGTACTTC. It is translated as CASSLRPARRAQETQYF.

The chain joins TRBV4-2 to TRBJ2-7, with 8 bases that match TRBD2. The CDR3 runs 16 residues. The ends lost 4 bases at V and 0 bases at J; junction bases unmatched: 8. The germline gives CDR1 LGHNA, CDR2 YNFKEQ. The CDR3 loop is CASSPFGGRSSYEQYF. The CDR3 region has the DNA TGTGCCAGCAGCCCTTTTGGCGGGAGGAGCTCCTACGAGCAGTACTTC.

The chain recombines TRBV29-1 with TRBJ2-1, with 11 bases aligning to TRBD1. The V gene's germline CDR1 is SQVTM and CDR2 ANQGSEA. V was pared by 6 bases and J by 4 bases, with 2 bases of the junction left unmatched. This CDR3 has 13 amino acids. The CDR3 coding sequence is TGCAGCGTCCGGGACAGGGGGTACAATGAGCAGTTCTTC. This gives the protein CSVRDRGYNEQFF.

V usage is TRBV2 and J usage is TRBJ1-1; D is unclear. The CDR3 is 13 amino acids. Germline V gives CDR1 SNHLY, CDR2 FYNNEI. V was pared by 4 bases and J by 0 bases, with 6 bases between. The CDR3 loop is CASSVLLNTEAFF. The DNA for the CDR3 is TGTGCCAGCAGTGTTCTCCTGAACACTGAAGCTTTCTTT.

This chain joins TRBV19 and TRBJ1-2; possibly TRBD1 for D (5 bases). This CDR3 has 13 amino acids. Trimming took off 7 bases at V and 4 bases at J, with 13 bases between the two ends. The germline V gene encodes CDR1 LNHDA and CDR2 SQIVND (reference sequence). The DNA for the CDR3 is TGTGCCAGTAAAATCACGGGGGGCTATGGCTACACCTTC. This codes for CASKITGGYGYTF.

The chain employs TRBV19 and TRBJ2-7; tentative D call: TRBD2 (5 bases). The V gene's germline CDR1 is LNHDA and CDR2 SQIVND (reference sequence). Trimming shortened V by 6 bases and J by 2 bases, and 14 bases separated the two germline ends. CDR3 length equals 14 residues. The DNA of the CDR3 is TGTGCCAGTAGGCGCCGTGAGGGAGCCTACGAGCAGTACTTC. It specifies CASRRREGAYEQYF.

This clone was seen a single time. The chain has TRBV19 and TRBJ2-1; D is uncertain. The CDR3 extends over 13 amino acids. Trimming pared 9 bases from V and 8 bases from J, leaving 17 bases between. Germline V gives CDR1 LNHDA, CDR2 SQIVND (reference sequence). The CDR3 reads CASRPTTSHEQFF. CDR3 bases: TGTGCCAGCCGCCCCACGACATCCCATGAGCAGTTCTTC.

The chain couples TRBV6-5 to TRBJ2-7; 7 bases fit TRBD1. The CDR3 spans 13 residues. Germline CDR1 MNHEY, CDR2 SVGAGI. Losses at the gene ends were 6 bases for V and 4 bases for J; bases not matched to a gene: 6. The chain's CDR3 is CASSPGTEYEQYF. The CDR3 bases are TGTGCCAGCAGCCCCGGGACAGAGTACGAGCAGTACTTC.

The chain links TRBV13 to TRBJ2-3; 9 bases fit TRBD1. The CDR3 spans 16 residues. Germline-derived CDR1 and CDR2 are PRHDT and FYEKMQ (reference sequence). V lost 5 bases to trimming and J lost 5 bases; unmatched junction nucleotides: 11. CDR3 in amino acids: CASSPFGTGKLDTQYF. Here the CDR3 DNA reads TGTGCCAGCAGCCCCTTTGGGACAGGGAAATTAGATACGCAGTATTTT.

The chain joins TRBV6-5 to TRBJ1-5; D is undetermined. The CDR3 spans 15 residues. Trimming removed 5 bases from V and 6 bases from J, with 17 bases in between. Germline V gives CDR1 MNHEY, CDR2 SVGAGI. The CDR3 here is CASSRAPERGQPQHF. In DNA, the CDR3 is TGTGCCAGCAGTCGAGCTCCCGAACGAGGTCAGCCCCAGCATTTT.

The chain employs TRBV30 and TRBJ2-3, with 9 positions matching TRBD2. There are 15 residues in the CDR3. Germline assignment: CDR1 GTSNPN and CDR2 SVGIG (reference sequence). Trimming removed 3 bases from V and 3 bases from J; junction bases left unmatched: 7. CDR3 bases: TGTGCCTGGAGCCTTAGCGGGGGTAGGACAGATACGCAGTATTTT. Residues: CAWSLSGGRTDTQYF.

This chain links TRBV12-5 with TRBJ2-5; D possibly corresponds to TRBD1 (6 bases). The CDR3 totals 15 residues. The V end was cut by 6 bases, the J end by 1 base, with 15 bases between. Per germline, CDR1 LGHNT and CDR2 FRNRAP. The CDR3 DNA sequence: TGTGCTAGTGGCCAAGGAGACAGGACCCAAGAGACCCAGTACTTC. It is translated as CASGQGDRTQETQYF.

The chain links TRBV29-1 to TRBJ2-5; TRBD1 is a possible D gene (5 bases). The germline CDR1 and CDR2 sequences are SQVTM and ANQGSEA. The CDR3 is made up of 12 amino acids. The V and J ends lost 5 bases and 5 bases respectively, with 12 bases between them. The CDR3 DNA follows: TGCAGCGTTAGGGGTAGTAAGGAGACCCAGTACTTC. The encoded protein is CSVRGSKETQYF.

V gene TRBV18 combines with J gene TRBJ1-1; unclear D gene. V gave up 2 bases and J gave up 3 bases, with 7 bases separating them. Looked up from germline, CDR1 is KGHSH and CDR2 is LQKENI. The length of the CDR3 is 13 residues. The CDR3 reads CASSPGEDTEAFF. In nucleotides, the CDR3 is TGTGCCAGCTCACCAGGGGAGGACACTGAAGCTTTCTTT.

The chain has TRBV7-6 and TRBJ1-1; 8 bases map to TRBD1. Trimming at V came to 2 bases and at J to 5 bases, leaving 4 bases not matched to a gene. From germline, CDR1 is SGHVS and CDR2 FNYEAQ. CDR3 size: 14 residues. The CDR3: CASSLQGAQTEAFF. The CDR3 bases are TGTGCCAGCAGCTTACAGGGGGCGCAGACTGAAGCTTTCTTT.

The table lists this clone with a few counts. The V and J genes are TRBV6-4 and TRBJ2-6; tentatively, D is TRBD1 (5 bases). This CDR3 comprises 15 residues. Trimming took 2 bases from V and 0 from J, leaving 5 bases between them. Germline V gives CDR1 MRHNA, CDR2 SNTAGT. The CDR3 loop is CASSDGHSGANVLTF. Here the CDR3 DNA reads TGTGCCAGCAGTGACGGACACTCTGGGGCCAACGTCCTGACTTTC.

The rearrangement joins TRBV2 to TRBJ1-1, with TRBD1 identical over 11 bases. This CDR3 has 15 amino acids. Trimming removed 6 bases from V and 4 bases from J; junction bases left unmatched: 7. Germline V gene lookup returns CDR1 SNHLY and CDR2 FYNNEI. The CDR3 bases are TGTGCCAGCAGCGCCGGGACAGGGGGGAGCACTGAAGCTTTCTTT. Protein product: CASSAGTGGSTEAFF.